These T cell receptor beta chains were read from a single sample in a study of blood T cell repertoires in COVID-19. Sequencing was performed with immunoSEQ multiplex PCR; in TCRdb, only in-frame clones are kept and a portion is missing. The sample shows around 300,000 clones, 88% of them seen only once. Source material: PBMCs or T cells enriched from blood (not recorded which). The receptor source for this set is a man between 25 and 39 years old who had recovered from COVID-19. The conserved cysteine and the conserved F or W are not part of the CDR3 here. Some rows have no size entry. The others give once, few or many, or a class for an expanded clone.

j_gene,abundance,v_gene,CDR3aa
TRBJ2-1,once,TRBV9,ASSPQGTGPYNEQF
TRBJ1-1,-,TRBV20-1,SASDRGTEAF
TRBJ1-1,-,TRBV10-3,AISESGGTEAF
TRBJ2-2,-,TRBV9,ASSVSGDGELF
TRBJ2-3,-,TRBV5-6,ASSLATGGSTDTQY
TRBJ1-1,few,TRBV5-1,ASSPLTGNTEAF
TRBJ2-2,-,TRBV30,AWGPRYRGIVGELF
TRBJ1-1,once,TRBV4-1,ASSPRWANTEAF
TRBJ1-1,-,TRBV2,ASSDSRGKNEAF
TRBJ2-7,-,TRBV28,ASSFDGERGSYEQY
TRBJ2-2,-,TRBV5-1,ASSLALTPSSGGTTGELF
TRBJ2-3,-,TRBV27,ASSRRLAGVLSTDTQY
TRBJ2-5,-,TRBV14,ASSQDTRRTQY
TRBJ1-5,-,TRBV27,ASTRSGGNQPQH
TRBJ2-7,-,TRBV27,ASSLWDTMY
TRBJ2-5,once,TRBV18,ASSPTGGGLETQY
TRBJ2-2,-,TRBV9,ASSVGLAGGAGELF
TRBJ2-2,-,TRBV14,ASSLRVIGELF
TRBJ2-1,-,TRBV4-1,ASSQGAVNEQF
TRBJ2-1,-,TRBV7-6,ASSHGLADYNEQF
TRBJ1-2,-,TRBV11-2,ASSLDRVVDYGYT
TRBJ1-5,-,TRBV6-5,ASRPTRNQPQH
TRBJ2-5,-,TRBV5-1,ASSPGTSGGAGQETQY
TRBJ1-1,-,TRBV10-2,ASSEAGAWTEAF
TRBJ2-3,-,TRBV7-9,ASSFEAGGVDTQY
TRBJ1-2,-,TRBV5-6,ASSLGMTGNYGYT
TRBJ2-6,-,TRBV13,ASTVGRLSGANVLT
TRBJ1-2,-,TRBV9,ASSALDRGRYGYT
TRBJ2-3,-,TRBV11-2,ASSLEGLERTPSTDTQY
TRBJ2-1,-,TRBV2,ASSEDRAYNEQF
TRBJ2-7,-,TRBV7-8,ASSLASGTPYAYEQY